Listed here is a single T cell receptor (beta chain). Categorization into cohorts depended on clinical history that participants reported. Assay used: immunoSEQ multiplex PCR; TCRdb lists only in-frame clones, some missing. The sample contains 300,000 to 400,000 clones, less than 90% of which appear only once. This record belongs to a study of blood T cell repertoires in COVID-19. The wider study: PBMCs, B-cell-depleted T cells, or T cells provided the cDNA or gDNA that made up the material.

Sequenced sample: PBMCs or T cells enriched from blood (not recorded which). This clonotype was obtained from a woman aged 25-40 years who had recovered from COVID-19.

In nucleotides, the CDR3 is TGTGCCAGCAGCCACCGGGACAGGGGGCACACTGAAGCTTTCTTT. Translation: CASSHRDRGHTEAFF. This chain links TRBV3-1 (or the pseudogene TRBV3-2) with TRBJ1-1, with 12 bases that match TRBD1. Trimming at V came to 3 bases and at J to 3 bases, leaving 2 bases not matched to a gene. The CDR3 contains 15 residues. CDR1 is LGHDT and CDR2 is YNNKEL in the germline V gene (reference sequence).